The 10 T cell receptor beta chains below all came from one sample that was sequenced in a study of T cells in Graves' hyperthyroidism and ophthalmopathy. RNA transcripts yielded amplified TCR beta CDR3 regions. TCR CDR3 regions were first amplified by RT-PCR with HTBI primers. A single record per CDR3 protein comes from TCRdb applying MiXCR to the multiplex PCR reads. The sample records about 600,000 distinct CDR3 sequences, roughly 14% being singletons. Source material: blood. The source is a woman between 45 and 60 years old with Graves' ophthalmopathy.

The V gene is TRBV24-1, the J gene TRBJ2-7, with 7 bases identical to TRBD2. V shed 5 bases and J 2 bases; nucleotides not matched to a gene: 8. Germline V lookup: CDR1 KGHDR, CDR2 SFDVKD. The CDR3 is 15 amino acids. Here the CDR3 reads CATSGSGETTYEQYF. The DNA for the CDR3 is TGTGCCACCAGTGGGAGCGGGGAAACGACCTACGAGCAGTACTTC.

This clonotype turned up a few times. The V and J genes are TRBV18 and TRBJ2-1; 10 bases match TRBD2. Per germline, CDR1 KGHSH and CDR2 LQKENI. Trimming removed 1 base from V and 3 bases from J; junction bases left unmatched: 15. This CDR3 region has 20 residues. This CDR3 is CASSPLFSGLAGAFYNEQFF. The CDR3 nucleotides read TGTGCCAGCTCACCACTCTTCTCGGGGCTAGCGGGAGCTTTCTACAATGAGCAGTTCTTC.

In this sample, this clonotype turned up many times. V is TRBV12-3 or TRBV12-4 and J is TRBJ1-2; a possible D gene is TRBD1 (5 bases). V was pared by 5 bases and J by 0 bases, with 10 bases between. The CDR3 covers 14 residues. Here the CDR3 reads CASSTRGSNYGYTF. For the CDR3, the DNA is TGTGCCAGCAGTACCCGGGGGTCTAACTATGGCTACACCTTC.

In its sample, this clonotype was seen many times. This rearrangement joins TRBV20-1 to TRBJ2-7; 9 positions match TRBD2. The CDR3 has 16 residues. V gave up 7 bases and J gave up 1 base; unmatched junction bases: 14. CDR1 is DFQATT, CDR2 SNEGSKA, per germline (reference sequence). Written as DNA, the CDR3 is TGCAGTGAGCGGGGGCTAGCGGGACTGAGTTCCTACGAGCAGTACTTC. Amino acids: CSERGLAGLSSYEQYF.

This clonotype came up many times. The V call is TRBV15, the J call TRBJ2-5; D uncertain. The CDR3 has 15 residues. Germline CDR1 reads LNHNV; CDR2 reads YYDKDF (reference sequence). Trimming took off 5 bases at V and 4 bases at J, with 17 bases between the two ends. The CDR3: CATSRFPPGRETQYF. CDR3 nucleotides: TGTGCCACCAGCCGATTCCCCCCCGGGCGAGAGACCCAGTACTTC.

The table lists this clonotype with many counts. V gene TRBV16 combines with J gene TRBJ1-1; D unresolved. Germline V gene data show CDR1 as KGHSY and CDR2 as FQNENV. The CDR3 is 13 amino acids. The V and J ends lost 0 bases and 1 base respectively, with 3 bases between them. The CDR3 reads CASSQSGNTEAFF. CDR3 nucleotides: TGTGCCAGCAGCCAATCAGGGAACACTGAAGCTTTCTTT.

The sample holds many counts of this clonotype. The chain uses TRBV27 and TRBJ2-7; 7 positions match TRBD1. CDR1 is MNHEY and CDR2 is SMNVEV in the germline V gene (reference sequence). J was trimmed by 2 bases and V by 6 bases; bases with no gene match: 7. The CDR3 length is 14 residues. This CDR3 is CASRPGQIPYEQYF. Written as DNA, the CDR3 is TGTGCCAGCAGACCGGGACAGATCCCCTACGAGCAGTACTTC.

About this clonotype itself: The CDR3 carries no conserved terminal phenylalanine or tryptophan, so it likely arises from a read error. This chain uses TRBV6-1 with TRBJ1-1; 10 positions agree with TRBD1. Germline CDR1 and CDR2: MNHNS and SASEGT. Unmatched junction bases numbered 5, after V lost 6 bases and J lost 4 bases. This CDR3 contains 14 residues. The CDR3 protein is CASSRDRGGTEAFL. In DNA, the CDR3 is TGTGCCAGCAGCCGGGACAGGGGAGGCACTGAAGCTTTCCTT.

This clonotype was detected only a few times. The chain uses TRBV27 and TRBJ2-7; 7 nucleotides line up with TRBD2. Germline lookup yields CDR1 MNHEY and CDR2 SMNVEV (reference sequence). V dropped 0 bases and J dropped 5; count of bases not matched to a gene: 10. The CDR3 loop spans 16 amino acids. CDR3 coding DNA: TGTGCCAGCAGTTTATCCCCCCCCGGGGGAGGGGACGAGCAGTACTTC. Translating gives CASSLSPPGGGDEQYF.

This clonotype was counted ten times or more. V and J are TRBV12-3 or TRBV12-4 and TRBJ2-5; the D gene is possibly TRBD1 (5 bases). V was trimmed by 3 bases and J by 1 base, leaving 12 bases between them. The CDR3 spans 15 residues. The CDR3 reads CASSFPGKFQETQYF. The CDR3 DNA sequence: TGTGCCAGCAGTTTCCCAGGGAAATTCCAAGAGACCCAGTACTTC.